A selection of T cell receptor beta chains follows, all from one sample in a study of blood T cell repertoires in COVID-19. Sequencing used immunoSEQ multiplex PCR; TCRdb keeps in-frame clones, though not all of them. The sample comprises just under 55,000 clones, roughly 90% of which are singletons, and around 3.9% rests with the top ten. Sequencing used peripheral blood. Source of these receptors: a man aged 50 to 59 with acute or convalescent COVID-19. Both conserved end residues are part of each CDR3. The D gene is left open where the match is weak. Only some rows state a clone size, as once, few, many or a class for expanded clones.

clone_size,j_call,v_call,d_call,cdr3_nt,cdr3_aa
NA,TRBJ2-1,TRBV5-1,NA,TGCGCCAGCAGCCCCGTCGGGGGGCGTTCTTCCAATGAGCAGTTCTTC,CASSPVGGRSSNEQFF
few,TRBJ2-1,TRBV7-7,NA,TGTGCCAGCAGCGCCAAGATGGGACTCTACAATGAGCAGTTCTTC,CASSAKMGLYNEQFF
NA,TRBJ1-3,TRBV27,NA,TGTGCCAGCAGACCCAGCTCTGGAAACACCATATATTTT,CASRPSSGNTIYF
once,TRBJ2-7,TRBV18,TRBD2,TGTGCCAGCTCACCACCGTTTCGGACTAGCGGGAGGAGGGCCTACGAGCAGTACTTC,CASSPPFRTSGRRAYEQYF
NA,TRBJ1-2,TRBV19,TRBD1,TGTGCCAGTAGTATAAGGGACAGTCCTCTCTATGGCTACACCTTC,CASSIRDSPLYGYTF
NA,TRBJ2-7,TRBV7-9,NA,TGTGCCAGCAGCTGGCTTGAGGGCAGGTCCTACGAGCAGTACTTC,CASSWLEGRSYEQYF
NA,TRBJ2-7,TRBV7-8,TRBD1,TGTGCCAGCAGCCGAACCGGGACAGATGGCTACGAGCAGTACTTC,CASSRTGTDGYEQYF
once,TRBJ2-3,TRBV5-1,TRBD1,TGCGCCAGCAGCTTGGATCGGACAGGGTTGACAGATACGCAGTATTTT,CASSLDRTGLTDTQYF
NA,TRBJ2-5,TRBV19,NA,TGTGCCAGTAGTATAGTTCCGGGGGAGACCCAGTACTTC,CASSIVPGETQYF
once,TRBJ2-1,TRBV29-1,NA,TGCAGCGTTGAAGATGAGCGGAGCTCCTACAATGAGCAGTTCTTC,CSVEDERSSYNEQFF
NA,TRBJ2-3,TRBV19,NA,TGTGCCAGTACCCCCCGGGACTCCCGCACAGATACGCAGTATTTT,CASTPRDSRTDTQYF
NA,TRBJ1-2,TRBV5-4,NA,TGTGCCAGCAGCTTAGCAACAGGAATTAACTATGGCTACACCTTC,CASSLATGINYGYTF
NA,TRBJ2-3,TRBV14,TRBD2,TGTGCCAGCAGCCCAACCGGACTAGTTACAGATACGCAGTATTTT,CASSPTGLVTDTQYF
NA,TRBJ2-2,TRBV11-3,TRBD2,TGTGCCAGCAGCTCATCAACCGGGGGGGTCGGGGAGCTGTTTTTT,CASSSSTGGVGELFF
NA,TRBJ2-7,TRBV7-2,TRBD2,TGTGCCAGCAGTTTTGGACTAGGTGGCTACGAGCAGTACTTC,CASSFGLGGYEQYF
NA,TRBJ2-2,TRBV5-1,TRBD2,TGCGCCAGCAGCTCGAGACCGATCGGGACTAGCGGGGGCCTGAGGGGGAGCACCGGGGAGCTGTTTTTT,CASSSRPIGTSGGLRGSTGELFF
NA,TRBJ1-1,TRBV10-1,TRBD1,TGCGCCAGCAGTGAGGGTACAGGGGGCATTACTGAAGCTTTCTTT,CASSEGTGGITEAFF
NA,TRBJ1-2,TRBV6-5,TRBD1,TGTGCCAGCAGTCCGGGACAGTCTAACTATGGCTACACCTTC,CASSPGQSNYGYTF
NA,TRBJ1-1,TRBV7-9,NA,TGTGCCAGCAGCTTAGCGCAGGGTCACACTGAAGCTTTCTTT,CASSLAQGHTEAFF
once,TRBJ2-1,TRBV6-1,TRBD1,TGTGCCAGCAGTGAAGTCTCAGGACAGGGGGGAAATGAGCAGTTCTTC,CASSEVSGQGGNEQFF
NA,TRBJ2-7,TRBV15,NA,TGTGCCACCAGCAGAGTCATGACCCGCAGGGTTGGCGAGCAGTACTTC,CATSRVMTRRVGEQYF
NA,TRBJ1-4,TRBV30,NA,TGTGCCTGGAGTGCCAGGGTCGGGGAAAAACTGTTTTTT,CAWSARVGEKLFF
NA,TRBJ2-7,TRBV27,NA,TGTGCCAGCAGTTTCGATCCGGCCAGGTCCTACGAGCAGTACTTC,CASSFDPARSYEQYF
NA,TRBJ2-4,TRBV11-2,NA,TGTGCCAGCAGCGCGACTGCCATCAGTCTAGCCAAAAACATTCAGTACTTC,CASSATAISLAKNIQYF
NA,TRBJ1-4,TRBV11-3,TRBD1,TGTGCCAGCAGCATCGGGACAGCTAATGAAAAACTGTTTTTT,CASSIGTANEKLFF
NA,TRBJ1-5,TRBV6-6,TRBD1,TGTGCCAGCAGTTTTCCTAAACAGGGGGCGGGACAGCCCCAGCATTTT,CASSFPKQGAGQPQHF
NA,TRBJ2-5,TRBV10-3,TRBD1,TGTGCCATCAGTCCGGGACAGCCTAAAGAGACCCAGTACTTC,CAISPGQPKETQYF
NA,TRBJ1-1,TRBV3-1/TRBV3-2,TRBD1,TGTGCCAGCAGCCAAGACAGGGGGACTGAAGCTTTCTTT,CASSQDRGTEAFF
NA,TRBJ1-5,TRBV6-2/TRBV6-3,TRBD1,TGTGCCAGCAGCAAACTACAGGGGGCAAATCAGCCCCAGCATTTT,CASSKLQGANQPQHF
once,TRBJ2-7,TRBV4-3,TRBD2,TGCGCCAGCAGCCAAGATCTGGGGACTAGCGGGATGAGTTCCTACGAGCAGTACTTC,CASSQDLGTSGMSSYEQYF
NA,TRBJ1-5,TRBV7-2,TRBD1,TGTGCCAGCAGCTTAGTTGTGGTGACAGGGGCCAATCAGCCCCAGCATTTT,CASSLVVVTGANQPQHF
NA,TRBJ2-3,TRBV11-2,NA,TGTGCCAGCAGCTTAATAGGTTTAGTTGACGGGTCAGGGACGCAGTATTTT,CASSLIGLVDGSGTQYF
NA,TRBJ1-5,TRBV19,NA,TGTGCCAGTAGTACGTTGGGGGGTCGCAATCAGCCCCAGCATTTT,CASSTLGGRNQPQHF
NA,TRBJ1-2,TRBV5-1,TRBD1,TGCGCCAGCAGCGAGGACAGGAACTATGGCTACACCTTC,CASSEDRNYGYTF
NA,TRBJ2-1,TRBV6-2/TRBV6-3,NA,TGTGCCAGCAGTTACGGGCCAGGGGGGTTTGAGCAGTTCTTC,CASSYGPGGFEQFF
NA,TRBJ2-2,TRBV27,TRBD1,TGTGCCAGCAGTCAACCGAAGGGGACAGGGATGACCGGGGAGCTGTTTTTT,CASSQPKGTGMTGELFF
NA,TRBJ2-3,TRBV10-2,TRBD1,TGCGCCAGCAGTGAGTCGATGGGACAGGGCCGCACAGATACGCAGTATTTT,CASSESMGQGRTDTQYF
NA,TRBJ2-3,TRBV29-1,NA,TGCAGCGTTGACCAAGAAGCGAGCACAGATACGCAGTATTTT,CSVDQEASTDTQYF
NA,TRBJ2-1,TRBV7-9,NA,TGTGCCAGCAGCTTAATAGCGGTGAATGAGCAGTTCTTC,CASSLIAVNEQFF
NA,TRBJ2-3,TRBV5-4,TRBD2,TGTGCCAGCAGCTTGGGACTAGCGGGAGCAGATACGCAGTATTTT,CASSLGLAGADTQYF
NA,TRBJ2-3,TRBV10-3,NA,TGTGCCATCAGTGAAACGGGGGACACAGATACGCAGTATTTT,CAISETGDTDTQYF
NA,TRBJ2-7,TRBV5-5,TRBD2,TGTGCCAGCAACGGACTAGCGGGACCCTACGAGCAGTACTTC,CASNGLAGPYEQYF
NA,TRBJ2-1,TRBV14,TRBD2,TGTGCCAGCAGCCAATCAATCGGTGGACTAGATCTGTTCTTC,CASSQSIGGLDLFF
NA,TRBJ1-3,TRBV5-6,NA,TGTGCCAGCAGCTTGTCCCGTCGGGCAGGGTGGCCGAACACCATATATTTT,CASSLSRRAGWPNTIYF
NA,TRBJ2-5,TRBV9,NA,TGTGCCAGCAGCGTAGAAGGTAGCATCCAAGCGACCCAGTACTTC,CASSVEGSIQATQYF
NA,TRBJ2-4,TRBV24-1,NA,TGTGCCACCAGTGATCACCGGACACCTCTAGCCAAAAACATTCAGTACTTC,CATSDHRTPLAKNIQYF
NA,TRBJ2-3,TRBV27,TRBD2,TGTGCCAGCAGTTTATTCCTGGCGGGAGGAACCGATACGCAGTATTTT,CASSLFLAGGTDTQYF
NA,TRBJ2-1,TRBV27,TRBD2,TGTGCCAGCAGTTTAAAGGCGGGAGGGCCTTTTTATGAGCAGTTCTTC,CASSLKAGGPFYEQFF
NA,TRBJ2-3,TRBV9,TRBD2,TGTGCCAGCAGCGTAGGGGAGTTTGCGGATAGCGGGAGCACAGATACGCAGTATTTT,CASSVGEFADSGSTDTQYF
NA,TRBJ2-1,TRBV24-1,TRBD1,TGTGCCACCAGTGATCCGGACAGGGCTGGTGAGCAGTTCTTC,CATSDPDRAGEQFF
NA,TRBJ2-7,TRBV6-5,TRBD1,TGTGCCAGCAGCCCCGGCCCTCCGACAGGGGACGAGCAGTACTTC,CASSPGPPTGDEQYF
NA,TRBJ2-1,TRBV7-2,NA,TGTGCCAGCAGCTTCGTGGGGGCCGTGCGTGAGCAGTTCTTC,CASSFVGAVREQFF
NA,TRBJ2-1,TRBV5-4,NA,TGTGCCAGCAGCCGTGAATTGACTAACCCCTACAATGAGCAGTTCTTC,CASSRELTNPYNEQFF
NA,TRBJ1-5,TRBV6-1,NA,TGTGCCAGCAGTGAACCGGAGTCCCAGGGGAGGCATTTT,CASSEPESQGRHF